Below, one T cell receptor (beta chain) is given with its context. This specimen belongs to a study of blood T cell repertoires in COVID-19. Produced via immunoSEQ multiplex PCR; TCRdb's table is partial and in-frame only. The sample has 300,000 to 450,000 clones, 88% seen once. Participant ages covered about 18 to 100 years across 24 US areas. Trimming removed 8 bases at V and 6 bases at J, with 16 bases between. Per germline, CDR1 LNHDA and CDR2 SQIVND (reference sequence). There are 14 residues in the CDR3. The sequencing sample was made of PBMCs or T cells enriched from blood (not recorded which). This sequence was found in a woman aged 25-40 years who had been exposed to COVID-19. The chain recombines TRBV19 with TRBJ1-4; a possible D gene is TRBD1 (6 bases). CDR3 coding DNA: TGTGCCAGTTCCCATAGGGGGATTCATGAAAAACTGTTTTTT. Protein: CASSHRGIHEKLFF.